The clone carrying this TCR beta chain was seen more than once but under ten times. Its antigen is not identified. CDR1 is GTSNPN, CDR2 SVGIG, per germline (reference sequence). There are 14 residues in the CDR3. Trimming removed 4 bases from V and 11 bases from J; junction bases left unmatched: 16. This sample stems from a study of T-cell memory formation after mild COVID-19. For the study at large: Each donor largely had its own TCR clusters. General observations from the study: Contracting CD4+ clones lay largely in CM and EM, with CD8+ ones residing in EMRA. Cross-reactive memory apparently joined, as some responding clones appeared in pre-infection memory.

TCRdb called the 5' RACE reads again in MiXCR, with one record for every CDR3 protein. Here the sample spans approximately 180,000 distinct CDR3 sequences, around 16% being singletons. This clonotype was sampled from an adult woman who had mild COVID-19 (a few samples of this study predate the infection). Cell type and time point are not known. Sequencing was carried out using PBMCs or a T cell subset sorted from them (not recorded which). The gene calls are TRBV30 and TRBJ1-1; 7 bases match TRBD1. DNA for the CDR3: TGTGCCTGGACCCGGGACAGTGGATACTTAAGGGCTTTCTTT. Protein product: CAWTRDSGYLRAFF. Combining the CDR3 with reference TRBV30 and TRBJ1-1 gives the whole variable domain SQTIHQWPATLVQPVGSPLSLECTVEGTSNPNLYWYRQAAGRGLQLLFYSVGIGQISSEVPQNLSASRPQDRQFILSSKKLLLSDSGFYLCAWTRDSGYLRAFFGQGTRLTVV.